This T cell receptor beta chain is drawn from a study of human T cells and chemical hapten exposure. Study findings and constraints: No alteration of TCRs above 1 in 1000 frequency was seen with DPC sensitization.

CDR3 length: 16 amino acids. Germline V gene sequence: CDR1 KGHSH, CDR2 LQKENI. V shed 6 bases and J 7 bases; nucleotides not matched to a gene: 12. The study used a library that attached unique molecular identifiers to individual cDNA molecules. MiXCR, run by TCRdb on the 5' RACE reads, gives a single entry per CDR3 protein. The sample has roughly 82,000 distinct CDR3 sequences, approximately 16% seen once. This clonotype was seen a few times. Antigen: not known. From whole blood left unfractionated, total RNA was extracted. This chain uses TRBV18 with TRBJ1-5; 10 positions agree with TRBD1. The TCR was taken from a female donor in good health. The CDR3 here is CASSGTGVGPRQPQHF. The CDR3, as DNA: TGTGCCAGCTCCGGGACAGGGGTGGGTCCGCGGCAGCCCCAGCATTTT.